This T cell receptor beta chain was retrieved from a study of blood T cell repertoires in COVID-19. Germline assignment: CDR1 SGHAT and CDR2 FQNNGV. This CDR3 spans 15 amino acids. V lost 1 base to trimming and J lost 1 base, with 8 bases between them. Researchers sorted participants into cohorts using their self-reported clinical history. In the study's own analysis: Nucleated cell number was recorded as an estimate derived from reference gene primer amplification. Using immunoSEQ multiplex PCR, the repertoire was profiled, and TCRdb retains in-frame clones only, with some absent. V and J calls and clone size are given by that table; D and trimming were obtained from the DNA. The sample shows some 220,000 clones, roughly nine tenths of them seen only once.

Sample: PBMCs or T cells enriched from blood (not recorded which). The chain couples TRBV11-2 to TRBJ1-3; no definite D call. This receptor was obtained from a woman younger than 35 in a cohort exposed to, infected with or recovered from COVID-19 (not recorded which). The CDR3 loop is CASSLGAQSGNTIYF. CDR3 nucleotides: TGTGCCAGCAGCTTAGGGGCGCAGTCTGGAAACACCATATATTTT.